These 17 T cell receptor beta chains were all obtained from the same sample, sequenced in a study of beta chain features in type 1 diabetes. Reverse transcribing all isolated RNA meant expressed TCRB transcripts were sequenced. Generated by immunoSEQ multiplex PCR, the TCRdb table keeps only in-frame clones and is missing some. The sample lists 150,000 to 190,000 clones, around 8% occurring once. Sequencing was carried out using central memory CD4+ T cells from blood. The receptors stem from a man younger than 30 in good health.

This clone was seen more than once but under ten times. V usage is TRBV11-2 and J usage is TRBJ2-2; tentatively, D is TRBD1 (6 bases). CDR3 length: 14 residues. Trimming shortened V by 2 bases and J by 6 bases, and 10 bases separated the two germline ends. Germline assignment: CDR1 SGHAT and CDR2 FQNNGV. The DNA for the CDR3 is TGTGCCAGCAGCTTACTACAGGGAGCCGGGGAGCTGTTTTTT. It specifies CASSLLQGAGELFF.

The chain recombines TRBV9 with TRBJ1-1, with D perhaps TRBD1 (5 bases). CDR1 SGDLS and CDR2 YYNGEE come from the germline V gene. CDR3 size: 13 residues. The V gene lost 6 bases and the J gene lost 4 bases, with 13 bases spanning the gap. This CDR3 reads CASNRGGSTEAFF. In nucleotides, the CDR3 is TGTGCCAGCAATCGGGGCGGGAGCACTGAAGCTTTCTTT. The variable domain in full, with the rest retrieved from reference TRBV9 and TRBJ1-1, is DSGVTQTPKHLITATGQRVTLRCSPRSGDLSVYWYQQSLDQGLQFLIQYYNGEERAKGNILERFSAQQFPDLHSELNLSSLELGDSALYFCASNRGGSTEAFFGQGTRLTVV.

The sample holds a few counts of this clone. The chain joins TRBV5-4 to TRBJ1-5; TRBD1 agrees at 9 bases. This CDR3 is 14 amino acids long. The V segment lost 0 bases and the J segment 5 bases; nucleotides outside the gene matches: 0. Germline V gives CDR1 SGHNT, CDR2 YYREEE (reference sequence). CDR3 loop: CASSLGTGDQPQHF. CDR3 coding DNA: TGTGCCAGCAGCTTGGGGACAGGGGATCAGCCCCAGCATTTT.

V gene TRBV5-5 combines with J gene TRBJ2-2; no definite D call. CDR3 length: 12 amino acids. Germline V gene sequence: CDR1 SGHKS, CDR2 YYEKEE (reference sequence). The germline V and J ends were trimmed by 5 bases and 5 bases, with 7 bases remaining between them. The CDR3 DNA reads as TGTGCCAGCAGTCCGTCGACCGGGGAGCTGTTTTTT. Translated: CASSPSTGELFF.

The chain combines TRBV7-8 with TRBJ2-2; TRBD2 matches 9 bases. The CDR3 totals 15 residues. Germline V CDR1 and CDR2: SGHVS, FQNEAQ. Trimming cost V 7 bases and J 7 bases; bases outside gene matches: 10. CDR3 protein: CASTAAGGHVGELFF. The CDR3 nucleotides read TGTGCCAGCACCGCCGCGGGGGGGCATGTCGGGGAGCTGTTTTTT.

The chain carries TRBV7-2 and TRBJ2-7; 10 positions match TRBD1. The trim removed 5 bases at V and 5 bases at J, leaving 9 bases unmatched. The CDR3 runs 15 residues. CDR1 is SGHTA, CDR2 FQGNSA, per germline. The CDR3: CASSRLTGGPHEQYF. In DNA form, the CDR3 reads TGTGCCAGCAGCCGCTTGACAGGGGGCCCCCACGAGCAGTACTTC.

This clone was detected a few times. The gene calls are TRBV2 and TRBJ2-3; unclear D gene. Trimming removed 3 bases from V and 8 bases from J, with 12 bases in between. Germline V lookup: CDR1 SNHLY, CDR2 FYNNEI. CDR3 length equals 13 residues. The CDR3 is CASSDLSPGTQYF. The DNA of the CDR3 is TGTGCCAGCAGTGATTTAAGTCCCGGTACGCAGTATTTT. The variable domain in full, with the rest retrieved from reference TRBV2 and TRBJ2-3, is EPEVTQTPSHQVTQMGQEVILRCVPISNHLYFYWYRQILGQKVEFLVSFYNNEISEKSEIFDDQFSVERPDGSNFTLKIRSTKLEDSAMYFCASSDLSPGTQYFGPGTRLTVL.

This clone was observed many times. The DNA for the CDR3 is TGTGCCAGCAGCCAAGTTCTGGGGGCTGAGACCCAGTACTTC. Translating gives CASSQVLGAETQYF. The chain couples TRBV4-2 to TRBJ2-5, with D tentatively TRBD1 (6 bases). Germline values: CDR1 LGHNA, CDR2 YNFKEQ. Trimming pared 1 base from V and 5 bases from J, leaving 11 bases between. The CDR3 runs 14 residues.

V usage is TRBV18 and J usage is TRBJ2-2, with D maybe TRBD2 (5 bases). Trimming stripped 5 bases from V and 5 bases from J, with 12 bases between. CDR1 and CDR2 from the germline V gene are KGHSH and LQKENI. This CDR3 is built from 14 residues. The CDR3 region has the DNA TGTGCCAGCTCATCCGACACGGGAACCGGGGAGCTGTTTTTT. The encoded protein is CASSSDTGTGELFF.

This clone was detected many times. V gene TRBV4-2 combines with J gene TRBJ1-3; 7 nucleotides match TRBD1. There are 15 residues in the CDR3. Germline lookup yields CDR1 LGHNA and CDR2 YNFKEQ. Losses at the gene ends were 2 bases for V and 1 base for J; bases not matched to a gene: 2. CDR3 DNA: TGTGCCAGCAGCCAACCGACAGGGTCTGGAAACACCATATATTTT. Its protein product is CASSQPTGSGNTIYF.

Only a few counts were recorded for this clone. The chain couples TRBV5-7 to TRBJ1-2; D is unresolved. TRBV5-7 is treated as an ORF (open reading frame) with a function not yet certain. The CDR3 has 14 amino acids. The V end was cut by 2 bases, the J end by 7 bases, with 15 bases between. The CDR3 protein is CASSFGGSRSGYTF. As DNA, the CDR3 is TGTGCCAGCAGCTTTGGTGGCAGTCGAAGTGGCTACACCTTC.

This clone was observed many times. This sample also contains other DNA sequences that code for the same CDR3. The V and J genes are TRBV28 and TRBJ1-2, with D unclear. The CDR3 spans 12 residues. CDR1 is MDHEN and CDR2 is SYDVKM in the germline V gene. The V end was cut by 3 bases, the J end by 4 bases, with 6 bases between. In DNA form, the CDR3 reads TGTGCCAGCAGTTTGATGAGCTATGGCTACACCTTC. It is translated as CASSLMSYGYTF.

This sequence joins TRBV7-9 and TRBJ2-5; the match to TRBD2 covers 10 bases. This CDR3 contains 14 residues. Trimming removed 4 bases from V and 11 bases from J; junction bases left unmatched: 10. Germline V lookup: CDR1 SEHNR, CDR2 FQNEAQ (reference sequence). DNA for the CDR3: TGTGCCAGCAGCTCCGCGGGACTAGCGAGTGAGCAGTACTTC. Translation gives CASSSAGLASEQYF.

This clone was observed at least ten times. V gene TRBV30 combines with J gene TRBJ1-1; maybe TRBD1 (6 bases). The CDR3 extends over 13 amino acids. Looked up from germline, CDR1 is GTSNPN and CDR2 is SVGIG (reference sequence). V gave up 0 bases and J gave up 5 bases, with 10 bases separating them. As DNA, the CDR3 is TGTGCCTGGAGTGTACAGGGTAGAACTGAAGCTTTCTTT. It is translated as CAWSVQGRTEAFF.

The gene calls are TRBV5-1 and TRBJ2-7; TRBD1 matches at 7 bases. Losses at the gene ends were 5 bases for V and 3 bases for J; bases not matched to a gene: 5. The CDR3 runs to 13 residues. Germline CDR1 is SGHRS and CDR2 is YFSETQ. In DNA form, the CDR3 reads TGCGCCAGCAGAACAGGGGCCAACTACGAGCAGTACTTC. Encoded protein: CASRTGANYEQYF.

This clone was recorded at least ten times. V usage is TRBV5-1 and J usage is TRBJ2-3; 7 bases map to TRBD1. CDR3 length: 14 amino acids. Trimming at V came to 4 bases and at J to 2 bases, leaving 4 bases not matched to a gene. CDR1 and CDR2 from the germline V gene are SGHRS and YFSETQ. The CDR3 DNA is TGCGCCAGCAGCAGTGGGACAGCCACAGATACGCAGTATTTT. Its translation: CASSSGTATDTQYF.

This clone was seen at least ten times. The genes are TRBV7-9 and TRBJ2-7; 10 bases fit TRBD2. V shed 9 bases, J shed 4 bases, and the junction held 9 bases outside the gene matches. This CDR3 spans 14 amino acids. The germline CDR1 and CDR2 sequences are SEHNR and FQNEAQ (reference sequence). The CDR3 here is CASTRLAGEYEQYF. Written as DNA, the CDR3 is TGTGCCAGTACACGTCTAGCGGGAGAGTACGAGCAGTACTTC. The full variable domain, its missing parts supplied by reference TRBV7-9 and TRBJ2-7, is DTGVSQNPRHKITKRGQNVTFRCDPISEHNRLYWYRQTLGQGPEFLTYFQNEAQLEKSRLLSDRFSAERPKGSFSTLEIQRTEQGDSAMYLCASTRLAGEYEQYFGPGTRLTVT.